The next 10 T cell receptor beta chains were all read from a single sample in a study of yellow fever vaccine responses in identical twins. TCRdb fed the RT-PCR reads into MiXCR, producing one record per CDR3 protein. The sample holds 6,000 to 8,500 distinct CDR3 sequences, roughly 86% seen once. The sequencing here drew on T cells from blood (PBMCs), unsorted or a sorted subset (not recorded which), taken before or after yellow fever vaccination (not recorded which). All receptors come from a woman aged 18 to 35 who received the yellow fever vaccine.

This clonotype was seen a single time. The V call is TRBV7-9, the J call TRBJ1-5, with D unclear. This CDR3 spans 14 amino acids. The V end lost 4 bases, the J end lost 1 base, and 8 bases lay between the germline ends. Germline lookup yields CDR1 SEHNR and CDR2 FQNEAQ (reference sequence). CDR3 amino acids: CASSSLLSNQPQHF. The CDR3 DNA follows: TGTGCCAGCAGCTCCCTCTTGAGCAATCAGCCCCAGCATTTT.

The chain couples TRBV11-1 to TRBJ2-5; possibly TRBD2 for D (5 bases). Germline V gene data show CDR1 as SGHAT and CDR2 as FQDESV (reference sequence). The CDR3 sequence is 15 residues long. V was pared by 5 bases and J by 4 bases, with 17 bases between. The DNA of the CDR3 is TGTGCCAGCAGCCCCCTCCAAACCCTAGCAGAGACCCAGTACTTC. Translation: CASSPLQTLAETQYF. The full variable domain, rest sourced from reference TRBV11-1 and TRBJ2-5, is EAEVAQSPRYKITEKSQAVAFWCDPISGHATLYWYRQILGQGPELLVQFQDESVVDDSQLPKDRFSAERLKGVDSTLKIQPAELGDSAMYLCASSPLQTLAETQYFGPGTRLLVL.

J is TRBJ2-7 and V is TRBV27, with a possible D match to TRBD2 (5 bases). This CDR3 is 14 amino acids long. Trimming cost V 8 bases and J 10 bases, with 24 bases left between them. The V gene's germline CDR1 is MNHEY and CDR2 SMNVEV (reference sequence). CDR3 residues: CASRGIPNDNVQYF. The DNA for the CDR3 is TGTGCCAGCCGAGGGATTCCAAACGACAATGTTCAGTACTTC.

The chain couples TRBV29-1 to TRBJ2-5; 12 nucleotides line up with TRBD2. The CDR3 covers 14 residues. CDR1 and CDR2 (germline): SQVTM, ANQGSEA. V dropped 6 bases and J dropped 4; count of bases not matched to a gene: 6. Written as DNA, the CDR3 is TGCAGCGTAACACCGGGACTAGCGGGAGAGACCCAGTACTTC. Protein sequence: CSVTPGLAGETQYF.

The V and J genes are TRBV11-1 and TRBJ2-3; D could derive from TRBD1 or TRBD2 (5 bases each). The V gene lost 5 bases and the J gene lost 1 base, with 10 bases spanning the gap. The CDR3 loop spans 14 amino acids. CDR1 is SGHAT and CDR2 is FQDESV in the germline V gene (reference sequence). CDR3 in DNA: TGTGCCAGCAGCCCGGGGCAAGGCACAGATACGCAGTATTTT. Protein product: CASSPGQGTDTQYF.

The rearrangement joins TRBV7-9 to TRBJ2-1; D ambiguous. The V gene lost 1 base and the J gene lost 5 bases, with 12 bases spanning the gap. This CDR3 is built from 15 residues. The germline CDR1 and CDR2 sequences are SEHNR and FQNEAQ (reference sequence). The CDR3 sequence: CASSLGASSNNEQFF. The CDR3 DNA follows: TGTGCCAGCAGCTTAGGGGCTAGTAGCAACAATGAGCAGTTCTTC.

The chain joins TRBV4-1 to TRBJ1-2; 9 bases match TRBD1. The CDR3 covers 15 residues. Germline V lookup: CDR1 MGHRA, CDR2 YSYEKL. The J segment lost 6 bases and the V segment lost 4 bases, leaving 9 bases of the junction unmatched. The CDR3 here is CASSLLGQGPHGYTF. Here the CDR3 DNA reads TGCGCCAGCAGCCTTCTCGGACAGGGGCCACATGGCTACACCTTC.

The rearrangement joins TRBV11-3 to TRBJ2-7; no clear D. Trimming took 7 bases from V and 5 from J, leaving 9 bases between them. This CDR3 spans 11 amino acids. Germline lookup yields CDR1 SGHNT and CDR2 YENEEA. The chain's CDR3 is CASKLTHEQYF. CDR3 in DNA: TGTGCCAGCAAGCTGACGCACGAGCAGTACTTC. Together with reference TRBV11-3 and TRBJ2-7, the CDR3 gives the full variable domain: EAGVVQSPRYKIIEKKQPVAFWCNPISGHNTLYWYLQNLGQGPELLIRYENEEAVDDSQLPKDRFSAERLKGVDSTLKIQPAELGDSAVYLCASKLTHEQYFGPGTRLTVT.

The chain uses TRBV5-4 and TRBJ2-1; D ambiguous. V was shortened by 1 base and J by 0 bases, with 8 bases between the two germline ends. Germline V gives CDR1 SGHNT, CDR2 YYREEE (reference sequence). The CDR3 runs 15 residues. CDR3 in DNA: TGTGCCAGCAGCTTGCGTGATAGCTCCTACAATGAGCAGTTCTTC. Protein product: CASSLRDSSYNEQFF. Filled out from reference TRBV5-4 and TRBJ2-1, the complete variable domain reads ETGVTQSPTHLIKTRGQQVTLRCSSQSGHNTVSWYQQALGQGPQFIFQYYREEENGRGNFPPRFSGLQFPNYSSELNVNALELDDSALYLCASSLRDSSYNEQFFGPGTRLTVL.

The CDR3 protein is CSATGLAGGITDTQYF. In DNA, the CDR3 is TGCAGTGCTACGGGACTAGCGGGGGGGATAACAGATACGCAGTATTTT. This rearrangement joins TRBV20-1 to TRBJ2-3; 16 bases are a match to TRBD2. The CDR3 spans 16 residues. V dropped 4 bases and J dropped 3; count of bases not matched to a gene: 4. Germline CDR1 is DFQATT and CDR2 is SNEGSKA (reference sequence).